A selection of T cell receptor beta chains follows, all from one sample in a study of blood T cell repertoires in COVID-19. Assay: immunoSEQ multiplex PCR; the TCRdb copy retains only in-frame clones and omits some. This table holds approximately 480,000 clones, around 90% found once. The sequenced sample consisted of PBMCs or T cells enriched from blood (not recorded which). The receptors derive from a young woman who had recovered from COVID-19. The CDR3 runs from the conserved cysteine through the conserved F or W. A D gene is named only where the DNA matches it firmly. Some rows mark clone size as missing; the rest say once, few, many or name a class of expanded clone.

CDR3nt: TGTGCCAGCAGTCCGACAGGGTTGAACAATCAGCCCCAGCATTTT
CDR3aa: CASSPTGLNNQPQHF
v_gene: TRBV27
j_gene: TRBJ1-5
abundance: once
d_gene: TRBD1

CDR3nt: TGTGCCAGCAGTTACGGGACTAGCGGCTCAGATACGCAGTATTTT
CDR3aa: CASSYGTSGSDTQYF
v_gene: TRBV6-5
j_gene: TRBJ2-3
abundance: NA
d_gene: TRBD2

CDR3nt: TGCGCCAGCAGCTTGGGTGGACAGGGGAGGTCACCCCTCCACTTT
CDR3aa: CASSLGGQGRSPLHF
v_gene: TRBV5-1
j_gene: TRBJ1-6
abundance: NA
d_gene: TRBD1

CDR3nt: TGTGCCAGCAGTTTATCTAAGGAGGTCCGGGATGGCTACACCTTC
CDR3aa: CASSLSKEVRDGYTF
v_gene: TRBV27
j_gene: TRBJ1-2
abundance: NA
d_gene: NA

CDR3nt: TGTGCCAGCAGTAAGGAACAGGGGCCCCCTTATGGCTACACCTTC
CDR3aa: CASSKEQGPPYGYTF
v_gene: TRBV6-5
j_gene: TRBJ1-2
abundance: many
d_gene: TRBD1

CDR3nt: TGCGCCAGCAGCTTAGCGGGGGAATACTACGAGCAGTACTTC
CDR3aa: CASSLAGEYYEQYF
v_gene: TRBV5-1
j_gene: TRBJ2-7
abundance: NA
d_gene: TRBD2

CDR3nt: TGTGCCAGCAGGATAAACCCGGCTAGCGGGGGTGATGAGCAGTTCTTC
CDR3aa: CASRINPASGGDEQFF
v_gene: TRBV5-4
j_gene: TRBJ2-1
abundance: NA
d_gene: TRBD2

CDR3nt: TGTGCCTGGAGTGTAGGGGGTTTTGTCAATCAGCCCCAGCATTTT
CDR3aa: CAWSVGGFVNQPQHF
v_gene: TRBV30
j_gene: TRBJ1-5
abundance: few
d_gene: NA

CDR3nt: TGTGCCAGCAGTGCTTATGGCTCGCAAGCTTTCTTT
CDR3aa: CASSAYGSQAFF
v_gene: TRBV2
j_gene: TRBJ1-1
abundance: NA
d_gene: NA

CDR3nt: TGTGCCAGCAGCCCGAGGGCCTCGAGAGGGATCTATGGCTACACCTTC
CDR3aa: CASSPRASRGIYGYTF
v_gene: TRBV5-6
j_gene: TRBJ1-2
abundance: NA
d_gene: NA

CDR3nt: TGCGCCAGCAGCTTGTATCTCAATGAGCAGTTCTTC
CDR3aa: CASSLYLNEQFF
v_gene: TRBV5-1
j_gene: TRBJ2-1
abundance: once
d_gene: NA

CDR3nt: TGTGCCACCAGTCTTGTCAGGACAGAACTCTATGGCTACACCTTC
CDR3aa: CATSLVRTELYGYTF
v_gene: TRBV24-1
j_gene: TRBJ1-2
abundance: NA
d_gene: NA

CDR3nt: TGTGCCAGCAGCACACTCAGGGAAATTAGCACAGATACGCAGTATTTT
CDR3aa: CASSTLREISTDTQYF
v_gene: TRBV5-6
j_gene: TRBJ2-3
abundance: NA
d_gene: NA

CDR3nt: TGTGCCAGCAGTGCCGGGCAAGAGACCCAGTACTTC
CDR3aa: CASSAGQETQYF
v_gene: TRBV2
j_gene: TRBJ2-5
abundance: NA
d_gene: NA

CDR3nt: TGCGCCAGCAGCCAAGAAATTTTTGGGGGGGGAAACACCATATATTTT
CDR3aa: CASSQEIFGGGNTIYF
v_gene: TRBV4-1
j_gene: TRBJ1-3
abundance: NA
d_gene: NA

CDR3nt: TGTGCCAGCAGTTTATCGGGACAGGGATCCTATTTC
CDR3aa: CASSLSGQGSYF
v_gene: TRBV28
j_gene: TRBJ2-7
abundance: NA
d_gene: TRBD1

CDR3nt: TGTGCCAGCTCACCGATAGGCGTACTAGCCACAGATACGCAGTATTTT
CDR3aa: CASSPIGVLATDTQYF
v_gene: TRBV18
j_gene: TRBJ2-3
abundance: NA
d_gene: NA

CDR3nt: TGTGCCAGCAGCCAAGAGGAGGTCCCTAATTCACCCCTCCACTTT
CDR3aa: CASSQEEVPNSPLHF
v_gene: TRBV4-2
j_gene: TRBJ1-6
abundance: few
d_gene: NA

CDR3nt: TGTGCCAGCAGCTTGCTTTCGACAGCCTCCTACGAGCAGTACTTC
CDR3aa: CASSLLSTASYEQYF
v_gene: TRBV5-6
j_gene: TRBJ2-7
abundance: NA
d_gene: NA

CDR3nt: TGTGCCAGCACCAGAAGGCAGGGGGTACAGCAGTACTTC
CDR3aa: CASTRRQGVQQYF
v_gene: TRBV6-5
j_gene: TRBJ2-7
abundance: NA
d_gene: TRBD1

CDR3nt: TGTGCCACAGGGGCTAGACAGCTTCAAAACTATGGCTACACCTTC
CDR3aa: CATGARQLQNYGYTF
v_gene: TRBV28
j_gene: TRBJ1-2
abundance: NA
d_gene: NA

CDR3nt: TGTGCCAGCAGCAAAGAGGACGGACTCTATAACTATGGCTACACCTTC
CDR3aa: CASSKEDGLYNYGYTF
v_gene: TRBV11-2
j_gene: TRBJ1-2
abundance: NA
d_gene: NA

CDR3nt: TGTGCCAGCAGCTGGTCCCTAGCGGTCCAAGAGACCCAGTACTTC
CDR3aa: CASSWSLAVQETQYF
v_gene: TRBV7-2
j_gene: TRBJ2-5
abundance: once
d_gene: TRBD2

CDR3nt: TGCGCCAGCAGCTTGGTATTGATGAGTGACGAGCAGTACTTC
CDR3aa: CASSLVLMSDEQYF
v_gene: TRBV5-1
j_gene: TRBJ2-7
abundance: NA
d_gene: NA

CDR3nt: TGCATTCGCGAACAGGGGTCCTATAATTCACCCCTCCACTTT
CDR3aa: CIREQGSYNSPLHF
v_gene: TRBV29-1
j_gene: TRBJ1-6
abundance: NA
d_gene: TRBD1

CDR3nt: TGCGCCAGCAGCCAAGAGGTGTCAGGGGGCCGTGAAAAACTGTTTTTT
CDR3aa: CASSQEVSGGREKLFF
v_gene: TRBV4-1
j_gene: TRBJ1-4
abundance: NA
d_gene: TRBD1

CDR3nt: TGTGCCAGCAGCCCCCGGGAGGGAAGTGAAGCTTTCTTT
CDR3aa: CASSPREGSEAFF
v_gene: TRBV7-9
j_gene: TRBJ1-1
abundance: few
d_gene: NA

CDR3nt: TGTGCCAGCAGCTTGGCTTTTGGGCAGGGTGACACTAAGTTCACCTTC
CDR3aa: CASSLAFGQGDTKFTF
v_gene: TRBV5-4
j_gene: TRBJ1-2
abundance: NA
d_gene: NA

CDR3nt: TGTGCCAGCAGTCTCGGGGGAGGCGAGCAGTACTTC
CDR3aa: CASSLGGGEQYF
v_gene: TRBV27
j_gene: TRBJ2-7
abundance: NA
d_gene: NA

CDR3nt: TGCGCCAGCAGCTTGGGAACATTCGGAAACACCATATATTTT
CDR3aa: CASSLGTFGNTIYF
v_gene: TRBV5-1
j_gene: TRBJ1-3
abundance: NA
d_gene: NA

CDR3nt: TGTGCCAGCAGTGATACCTACCGCAGGGATGGCTACACCTTC
CDR3aa: CASSDTYRRDGYTF
v_gene: TRBV25-1
j_gene: TRBJ1-2
abundance: NA
d_gene: NA

CDR3nt: TGCAGCGTTTACCCGGACAGGGGGAACACTGAAGCTTTCTTT
CDR3aa: CSVYPDRGNTEAFF
v_gene: TRBV29-1
j_gene: TRBJ1-1
abundance: once
d_gene: TRBD1

CDR3nt: TGTGCCAGTAGTATAGCAGGTAGCAATCAGCCCCAGCATTTT
CDR3aa: CASSIAGSNQPQHF
v_gene: TRBV19
j_gene: TRBJ1-5
abundance: NA
d_gene: NA